The TCR beta chain described here comes from a study of post-analysis software for immune sequencing data. Germline V gives CDR1 LNHNV, CDR2 YYDKDF (reference sequence). Losses at the gene ends were 0 bases for V and 8 bases for J; bases not matched to a gene: 12. This CDR3 is built from 18 residues. TCR beta cDNA libraries included unique molecular identifiers. The authors obtained 500,000 or so cDNA molecules from around 1 to 9.1 million T cells. Using its own MiXCR run on the PCR reads, TCRdb lists one record per CDR3 protein. The table lists about 430,000 distinct CDR3 sequences, 39% of them singletons. The study, taken as a whole, reports: Roughly 5 TRBV segments (TRBV5-6, TRBV5-1 and TRBV20-1 among them) occurred more frequently in patients than in controls.

This clonotype was counted between two and nine times. Its specificity is not known. The chain links TRBV15 to TRBJ2-1, with 11 bases matching TRBD1. The sequence was collected from a girl under 10 years old with multiple sclerosis. Sequences were obtained from blood. In DNA, the CDR3 is TGTGCCACCAGCAGAGATTTGGGGGAGGGACAGGGGGTACATGAGCAGTTCTTC. This gives the protein CATSRDLGEGQGVHEQFF.